This TCR beta chain appears in the sequencing data of a study of T-cell memory formation after mild COVID-19. This clonotype was counted ten times or more. TCRdb re-called the 5' RACE reads through MiXCR, storing one row per CDR3 protein. The sample contains tens of thousands of distinct CDR3 sequences, roughly an eighth of which appear only once. Trimming removed 5 bases at V and 0 bases at J, with 11 bases between. CDR1 and CDR2 (germline): DFQATT, SNEGSKA (reference sequence). The CDR3 loop spans 15 amino acids. Input material: PBMCs or a T cell subset sorted from them (not recorded which). The TCR comes from a man aged 18 to 30 who had mild COVID-19 (a few samples of this study predate the infection). Cell type and time point are not known. The rearrangement joins TRBV20-1 to TRBJ1-6; D ambiguous. The CDR3, as DNA: TGCAGTGCTCCCGACCGGAGCTCCTATAATTCACCCCTCCACTTT. It specifies CSAPDRSSYNSPLHF.